This TCR beta chain is from a study of cytomegalovirus exposure and HLA in healthy donors. Primers included in the PCR were 60 Vbeta and 13 Jbeta primers. Sequencing was performed with immunoSEQ multiplex PCR; in TCRdb, only in-frame clones are kept and a portion is missing. The repertoire holds some 160,000 clones, with over 8% as singletons. V dropped 1 base and J dropped 6 bases, with 12 bases sitting between them. The CDR3 covers 14 residues. Germline CDR1 MDHEN, CDR2 SYDVKM. The sequence derives from a male donor in good health and CMV-seronegative. The rearrangement uses TRBV28 and TRBJ1-1; D perhaps matches TRBD1 (5 bases). Sequencing used PBMCs. This CDR3 reads CASSLSRGSAEAFF. The CDR3 DNA sequence: TGTGCCAGCAGTTTATCCCGGGGGAGTGCTGAAGCTTTCTTT.